Following are 9 T cell receptor beta chains from one sample sequenced in a study of shared clonotypes between healthy human individuals. Clones were read by immunoSEQ multiplex PCR, and TCRdb kept only the in-frame ones, dropping some. The sample holds about 2.2 million clones; 93% are singletons and the top ten take 1.5% to 2%. CD45RO-negative, CCR7-positively selected cells formed the naive CD8 fraction, excluding terminally differentiated effector memory CD45RA+ cells. The sample was naive CD8+ T cells from PBMCs. The receptors were gathered from a man aged 18-30 years in good health. Some clones in this sample may be carry-over from other donors' samples.

This chain connects TRBV6-1 to TRBJ1-5; D is perhaps TRBD1 (6 bases). Germline V CDR1 and CDR2: MNHNS, SASEGT. Trimming took 2 bases from V and 1 from J, leaving 9 bases between them. The length of the CDR3 is 15 residues. The CDR3 reads CASSENRASNQPQHF. CDR3 nucleotides: TGTGCCAGCAGTGAAAACAGGGCGAGCAATCAGCCCCAGCATTTT.

The rearrangement joins TRBV13 to TRBJ1-6, with D perhaps TRBD1 (5 bases). V lost 4 bases and J 8 bases, leaving 6 bases between the germline ends. CDR3 length: 12 residues. Germline CDR1 PRHDT, CDR2 FYEKMQ (reference sequence). CDR3 coding DNA: TGTGCCAGCAGCTCCAGGGATTCACCCCTCCACTTT. Translation gives CASSSRDSPLHF.

The V call is TRBV7-8, the J call TRBJ2-7, with D perhaps matching TRBD2 (7 bases). The CDR3 spans 18 residues. Between the trimmed V and J ends, which lost 5 bases and 0 bases, there was a span of 23 bases. The V gene's germline CDR1 is SGHVS and CDR2 FQNEAQ. The CDR3 DNA follows: TGTGCCAGCAGCCCTACGACCACGGGGGGCTTCTACTCCTACGAGCAGTACTTC. Translating gives CASSPTTTGGFYSYEQYF.

The gene calls are TRBV21-1 and TRBJ2-7. TRBV21-1 is given as a pseudogene. The CDR3 loop spans 13 amino acids. CDR3 in amino acids: CASRPPPPLEQYF. The CDR3 nucleotides read TGTGCCAGCCGCCCGCCACCCCCGCTCGAGCAGTACTTC.

V usage is TRBV5-1 and J usage is TRBJ2-5; TRBD2 aligns across 7 bases. V shed 4 bases, J shed 5 bases, and the junction held 5 bases outside the gene matches. Per germline, CDR1 SGHRS and CDR2 YFSETQ. The CDR3 length is 13 residues. The CDR3 sequence is CASSPGGGETQYF. The CDR3, as DNA: TGCGCCAGCAGCCCGGGAGGAGGGGAGACCCAGTACTTC. The variable domain in full, completed from reference TRBV5-1 and TRBJ2-5, reads KAGVTQTPRYLIKTRGQQVTLSCSPISGHRSVSWYQQTPGQGLQFLFEYFSETQRNKGNFPGRFSGRQFSNSRSEMNVSTLELGDSALYLCASSPGGGETQYFGPGTRLLVL.

With respect to this clone: This specimen includes other DNA sequences encoding the same CDR3. The chain has TRBV6-4 and TRBJ2-7; 8 nucleotides agree with TRBD2. The CDR3 spans 13 residues. CDR1 is MRHNA and CDR2 is SNTAGT in the germline V gene. J lost 4 bases, V lost 3 bases, and 2 bases had no gene match. The CDR3 region has the DNA TGTGCCAGCAGTGAAGAGCGGGGGTACGAGCAGTACTTC. Its translation: CASSEERGYEQYF.

As regards this clone: Other DNA sequences in this specimen translate into the identical CDR3. The chain is built from TRBV5-1 and TRBJ2-1; D not certain. The CDR3 has 13 residues. Trimming cost V 4 bases and J 0 bases, with 5 bases left between them. Germline V CDR1 and CDR2: SGHRS, YFSETQ. The CDR3 region is CASSLSSYNEQFF. For the CDR3, the DNA is TGCGCCAGCAGCCTTAGCTCCTACAATGAGCAGTTCTTC.

CDR3 loop: CASSFWGQSNQPQHF. DNA for the CDR3: TGTGCCAGCAGTTTTTGGGGACAGAGCAATCAGCCCCAGCATTTT. The chain couples TRBV28 to TRBJ1-5; 7 positions agree with TRBD1. CDR3 size: 15 residues. Trimming at V came to 3 bases and at J to 1 base, leaving 3 bases not matched to a gene. The V gene's germline CDR1 is MDHEN and CDR2 SYDVKM.

The chain combines TRBV2 with TRBJ1-3, with 9 bases lining up with TRBD1. The CDR3 spans 16 residues. The V and J ends lost 1 base and 2 bases, in that order; junction bases with no gene match: 3. Germline V lookup: CDR1 SNHLY, CDR2 FYNNEI. The CDR3: CASSEVRQGAGNTIYF. The CDR3 nucleotides are TGTGCCAGCAGTGAAGTTCGACAGGGGGCTGGAAACACCATATATTTT. Full variable domain (missing parts from reference TRBV2 and TRBJ1-3): EPEVTQTPSHQVTQMGQEVILRCVPISNHLYFYWYRQILGQKVEFLVSFYNNEISEKSEIFDDQFSVERPDGSNFTLKIRSTKLEDSAMYFCASSEVRQGAGNTIYFGEGSWLTVV.